This TCR beta chain derives from a study of cytomegalovirus exposure and HLA in healthy donors. Study-level information: Of the donors genotyped, several hundred in all, around 76% fell in the Caucasian-associated ancestry cluster. Findings of the study overall: The classifier reportedly diagnosed cytomegalovirus status with high sensitivity and specificity. Reported findings show TCR beta sequences accurately forecast HLA-A and HLA-B alleles in most subjects.

This PCR relied on a set of 60 Vbeta primers and 13 Jbeta primers. Assay used: immunoSEQ multiplex PCR; TCRdb lists only in-frame clones, some missing. The repertoire consists of approximately 140,000 clones, with roughly four fifths occurring once and the leading ten covering around 3%. As regards this clone: Its antigen is not identified.

Trimming took 3 bases from V and 12 from J, leaving 12 bases between them. CDR3 length: 11 amino acids. The germline CDR1 and CDR2 sequences are GTSNPN and SVGIG (reference sequence). Sequencing used PBMCs. V is TRBV30 and J is TRBJ2-1; D not resolved. The sequence derives from a man in his forties in good health and CMV-seropositive. CDR3 sequence reads: CAWSQVPGQFF. The DNA for the CDR3 is TGTGCCTGGAGCCAGGTCCCAGGGCAGTTCTTC.